This T cell receptor (beta chain) appears in the sequencing data of a study of T cell responses to AZD1222 COVID-19 vaccine. To note about this clone: Its specificity is not known.

Generated by immunoSEQ multiplex PCR, the TCRdb table keeps only in-frame clones and is missing some. Seen here are 110,000 or so clones, around 89% observed once, and the top ten hold less than 8.5%. CDR1 is LNHDA and CDR2 is SQIVND in the germline V gene (reference sequence). V shed 6 bases and J shed 0 bases, with 18 bases lying between them. The CDR3 totals 17 residues. The study, taken as a whole, reports: Mapped onto spike, vaccine-associated CD4 TCRs spanned it and were dominant at 160-218 and 743-854.

The V call is TRBV19, the J call TRBJ1-5; possible D gene TRBD1, 6 bases. Sequenced material: peripheral blood, taken 28 days after the second AZD1222 dose. The sequence was collected from an adult who received the AZD1222 COVID-19 vaccine. Here the CDR3 DNA reads TGTGCCAGTAGCTTACCCCGGACAGCTTATAGCAATCAGCCCCAGCATTTT. It translates to CASSLPRTAYSNQPQHF.